The 13 T cell receptor beta chains below all came from one sample that was sequenced in a study of T cells after yellow fever vaccination. One entry per CDR3 protein, called by TCRdb with MiXCR from the 5' RACE reads. The data contain hundreds of thousands of distinct CDR3 sequences, over 9% of them seen just once; the ten biggest clones take up 15%. Here the sequenced sample was PBMCs, taken on the day of the yellow fever booster vaccination. These receptors came from a man younger than 40 who received the YFV17D yellow fever vaccine.

In its sample, this clonotype was seen a few times. V gene TRBV7-9 combines with J gene TRBJ2-7; TRBD2 might be the D (5 bases). Trimming removed 5 bases at V and 5 bases at J, with 16 bases between. The germline gives CDR1 SEHNR, CDR2 FQNEAQ (reference sequence). The CDR3 spans 14 residues. The CDR3 bases are TGTGCCAGCAGCAATGCCCGGCTCGGGGACGAGCAGTACTTC. Translated, it gives CASSNARLGDEQYF.

The chain links TRBV20-1 to TRBJ2-5, with 9 bases matching TRBD1. The V and J ends lost 6 bases and 4 bases, in that order; junction bases with no gene match: 3. CDR1 is DFQATT and CDR2 is SNEGSKA in the germline V gene (reference sequence). This CDR3 has 12 amino acids. The CDR3 DNA is TGCAGTGCACCGGGACAGGGAGAGACCCAGTACTTC. As protein: CSAPGQGETQYF.

This clonotype was seen a few times. The chain has TRBV9 and TRBJ2-2; no clear D. Between the trimmed V and J ends, which lost 3 bases and 4 bases, there was a span of 13 bases. Germline V CDR1 and CDR2: SGDLS, YYNGEE. The CDR3 has 15 residues. The CDR3 is CASSGGGLTTGELFF. The CDR3 DNA reads as TGTGCCAGCAGCGGGGGTGGTCTTACCACCGGGGAGCTGTTTTTT.

The chain couples TRBV12-3 or TRBV12-4 to TRBJ1-1; 7 bases are a match to TRBD1. The V segment lost 2 bases and the J segment 3 bases; nucleotides outside the gene matches: 6. The CDR3 extends over 15 amino acids. The CDR3 spells CASSLKIGTDTEAFF. CDR3 coding DNA: TGTGCCAGCAGTTTAAAAATTGGGACAGACACTGAAGCTTTCTTT.

This clonotype showed up just a few times. This may be a read error: a much more frequent sequence differs by one nucleotide. The chain carries TRBV12-3 or TRBV12-4 and TRBJ1-1; tentative D call: TRBD1 (5 bases). This CDR3 is 13 amino acids long. The ends were cut back, 2 bases at V and 5 bases at J, with 9 bases in the middle. In nucleotides, the CDR3 is TGTGCCAGCAGTTTAATGGGGCGGACTGAAGCTTTCTTT. It is translated as CASSLMGRTEAFF.

V and J are TRBV5-6 and TRBJ2-2, with 8 bases that match TRBD2. Germline CDR1 is SGHDT and CDR2 is YYEEEE. The length of the CDR3 is 16 residues. The V segment lost 5 bases and the J segment 1 base; nucleotides outside the gene matches: 7. The CDR3 spells CASRTERELNTGELFF. CDR3 sequence (DNA): TGTGCCAGCAGGACAGAGCGGGAGCTGAACACCGGGGAGCTGTTTTTT.

The chain uses TRBV19 and TRBJ2-6, with D uncertain. This CDR3 is built from 13 residues. CDR1 and CDR2 from the germline V gene are LNHDA and SQIVND (reference sequence). V lost 7 bases and J 3 bases, leaving 7 bases between the germline ends. CDR3 in amino acids: CASIEVGANVLTF. The DNA for the CDR3 is TGTGCCAGTATAGAGGTTGGGGCCAACGTCCTGACTTTC.

V and J are TRBV9 and TRBJ2-7, with 9 bases fitting TRBD1. The V gene end was trimmed by 2 bases and the J gene end by 3 bases; junction bases not matched to a gene: 9. The CDR3 is 16 amino acids. Germline V gene lookup returns CDR1 SGDLS and CDR2 YYNGEE. CDR3: CASSVKGGDRDYEQYF. CDR3 sequence (DNA): TGTGCCAGCAGCGTCAAGGGAGGGGACAGGGACTACGAGCAGTACTTC.

This clonotype showed up just a few times. V is TRBV5-4 and J is TRBJ2-1; 7 bases fit TRBD1. The CDR3 is 15 residues long. Germline-derived CDR1 and CDR2 are SGHNT and YYREEE (reference sequence). V shed 0 bases and J 2 bases; nucleotides not matched to a gene: 2. CDR3 bases: TGTGCCAGCAGCTTGGCGGGACAGACCTACAATGAGCAGTTCTTC. It specifies CASSLAGQTYNEQFF.

The chain links TRBV6-5 to TRBJ1-4; D is unclear. Germline assignment: CDR1 MNHEY and CDR2 SVGAGI. This CDR3 has 15 amino acids. Trimming removed 4 bases at V and 6 bases at J, with 15 bases between. The CDR3 region is CASSSLGGRDEKLFF. CDR3 bases: TGTGCCAGCAGTTCCCTCGGAGGGCGGGATGAAAAACTGTTTTTT.

This clonotype was seen more than once but under ten times. This chain connects TRBV24-1 to TRBJ1-5; possible D gene TRBD1, 6 bases. The CDR3 covers 14 residues. The germline gives CDR1 KGHDR, CDR2 SFDVKD. Trimming took off 7 bases at V and 4 bases at J, with 13 bases between the two ends. The CDR3 DNA reads as TGTGCCACCAGAGGCGAGGGGGTGAATCAGCCCCAGCATTTT. Protein: CATRGEGVNQPQHF.

This chain uses TRBV7-9 with TRBJ2-7, with TRBD1 as a possible D gene (6 bases). The V gene's germline CDR1 is SEHNR and CDR2 FQNEAQ (reference sequence). The CDR3 covers 13 residues. Between the trimmed V and J ends, which lost 2 bases and 12 bases, there was a span of 17 bases. CDR3 loop: CASSLLAGADPYF. In nucleotides, the CDR3 is TGTGCCAGCAGCTTATTGGCAGGGGCAGATCCGTACTTC.

This rearrangement joins TRBV19 to TRBJ2-7; 13 bases are a match to TRBD2. Unmatched junction bases numbered 11, after V lost 3 bases and J lost 3 bases. The germline V gene has CDR1 LNHDA and CDR2 SQIVND (reference sequence). The CDR3 length is 18 residues. CDR3 DNA: TGTGCCAGTAGTATGGGACTAGCGGGATCACTCTCTAGCTACGAGCAGTACTTC. Amino acid sequence: CASSMGLAGSLSSYEQYF.